What follows are 10 T cell receptor beta chains derived from one specimen sequenced in a study of blood T cell repertoires in COVID-19. The repertoire was sequenced with immunoSEQ multiplex PCR; TCRdb's copy has only in-frame clones and lacks some. The sample has 200,000 to 300,000 clones, 85% to 95% seen once. Sequenced input: peripheral blood. The receptors stem from a young man with COVID-19, enrolled during active disease.

This rearrangement joins TRBV4-1 to TRBJ1-6, with 7 positions matching TRBD1. J lost 0 bases, V lost 3 bases, and 14 bases had no gene match. This CDR3 is 20 amino acids long. Germline V gene sequence: CDR1 MGHRA, CDR2 YSYEKL. The CDR3 coding sequence is TGCGCCAGCAGCCAGGCCGCGGGACAGCCCGCAAGCTCCTATAATTCACCCCTCCACTTT. Its translation is CASSQAAGQPASSYNSPLHF.

The V gene is TRBV7-6, the J gene TRBJ2-1; 7 nucleotides line up with TRBD2. Germline V lookup: CDR1 SGHVS, CDR2 FNYEAQ. V gave up 3 bases and J gave up 9 bases; unmatched junction bases: 2. The CDR3 is made up of 12 amino acids. CDR3 coding DNA: TGTGCCAGCAGCTTCCCGGGGGGTGAGCAGTTCTTC. Its translation: CASSFPGGEQFF.

This chain links TRBV15 with TRBJ1-1, with TRBD1 matching 10 bases. The junction had 12 bases not matched to a gene; V was cut back by 6 bases and J by 5 bases. The CDR3 is 16 amino acids. Germline V gene sequence: CDR1 LNHNV, CDR2 YYDKDF (reference sequence). CDR3 in DNA: TGTGCCACCAGATCCGGGACAGGGGAATGGTGGACTGAAGCTTTCTTT. It encodes CATRSGTGEWWTEAFF.

The rearrangement links TRBV19 to TRBJ1-6; 8 positions agree with TRBD1. The germline CDR1 and CDR2 sequences are LNHDA and SQIVND (reference sequence). This CDR3 is built from 14 residues. The trim removed 4 bases at V and 7 bases at J, leaving 3 bases unmatched. CDR3 sequence: CASSTGTGNSPLHF. The CDR3 DNA is TGTGCCAGTAGTACCGGGACAGGCAATTCACCCCTCCACTTT.

This clone was seen just once. The CDR3 loop reads CASSLDHLAGARDTQYF. In DNA, the CDR3 is TGTGCCAGCAGCTTAGACCACCTAGCGGGGGCTAGGGATACGCAGTATTTT. The chain employs TRBV11-2 and TRBJ2-3; 10 bases align to TRBD2. The CDR3 spans 17 residues. Germline V gene lookup returns CDR1 SGHAT and CDR2 FQNNGV. V trimming: 0 bases; J trimming: 6 bases; junction bases outside the gene matches: 9.

V and J are TRBV2 and TRBJ2-1; 7 nucleotides line up with TRBD2. The J segment lost 6 bases and the V segment lost 5 bases, leaving 10 bases of the junction unmatched. The V gene's germline CDR1 is SNHLY and CDR2 FYNNEI. The CDR3 has 15 residues. The CDR3 sequence: CASSQTSIVFNEQFF. CDR3 nucleotides: TGTGCCAGCAGTCAGACTAGCATCGTCTTCAATGAGCAGTTCTTC.

The sample holds one count of this clone. The chain carries TRBV4-1 and TRBJ2-7; 9 nucleotides agree with TRBD1. V was clipped by 3 bases and J by 2 bases; unmatched bases: 5. Germline lookup yields CDR1 MGHRA and CDR2 YSYEKL. This CDR3 spans 15 amino acids. CDR3: CASSQRTGETYEQYF. The CDR3 DNA reads as TGCGCCAGCAGCCAGCGGACAGGGGAAACCTACGAGCAGTACTTC.

The rearrangement links TRBV7-3 to TRBJ2-2; D remains unclear. This CDR3 has 15 amino acids. Trimming took 1 base from V and 5 from J, leaving 11 bases between them. Germline CDR1 and CDR2: SGHTA and FQGTGA. Here the CDR3 DNA reads TGTGCCAGCAGCTTAAAAGCGACCGAGACCGGGGAGCTGTTTTTT. This translates into CASSLKATETGELFF.

V and J are TRBV19 and TRBJ2-3, with TRBD1 as a possible D gene (6 bases). The CDR3 covers 14 residues. The germline V gene encodes CDR1 LNHDA and CDR2 SQIVND (reference sequence). V gave up 3 bases and J gave up 5 bases, with 12 bases separating them. CDR3 in amino acids: CASSMGRGRDTQYF. The CDR3 DNA reads TGTGCCAGTAGTATGGGCAGGGGAAGAGATACGCAGTATTTT.

The sample holds one count of this clone. The genes are TRBV12-2 and TRBJ2-5; TRBD1, the D gene given by the table, was not confirmed from the DNA. TRBV12-2 is termed a pseudogene. The CDR3 runs 20 residues. The CDR3 sequence: CASRLAVPPPGTGDQETQYF. CDR3 DNA: TGTGCAAGTCGCTTAGCGGTACCCCCCCCCGGAACAGGAGACCAAGAGACCCAGTACTTC.